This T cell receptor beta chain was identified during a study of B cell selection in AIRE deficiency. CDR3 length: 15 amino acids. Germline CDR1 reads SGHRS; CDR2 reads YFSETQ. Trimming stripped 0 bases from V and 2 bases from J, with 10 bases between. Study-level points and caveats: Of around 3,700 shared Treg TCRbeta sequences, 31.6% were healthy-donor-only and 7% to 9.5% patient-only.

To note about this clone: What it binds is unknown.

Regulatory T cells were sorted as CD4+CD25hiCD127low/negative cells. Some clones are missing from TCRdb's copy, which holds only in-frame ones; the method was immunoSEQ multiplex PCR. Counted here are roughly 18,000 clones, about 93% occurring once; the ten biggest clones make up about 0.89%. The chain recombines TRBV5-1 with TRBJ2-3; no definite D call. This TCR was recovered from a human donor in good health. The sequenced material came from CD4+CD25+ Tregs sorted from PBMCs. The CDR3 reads CASSLGEYFTDTQYF. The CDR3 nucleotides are TGCGCCAGCAGCTTGGGGGAATACTTCACAGATACGCAGTATTTT.